The 3 T cell receptor beta chains in this list originate from one sample, sequenced in a study of blood T cell repertoires in COVID-19. Assay: immunoSEQ multiplex PCR; the TCRdb copy retains only in-frame clones and omits some. The sample has more than 75,000 clones; about 89% are singletons. Material for sequencing was peripheral blood. These receptors were collected from a man aged 50 to 59 with COVID-19, enrolled during active disease.

The chain links TRBV10-2 to TRBJ1-4; 10 nucleotides match TRBD1. The trim removed 4 bases at V and 7 bases at J, leaving 3 bases unmatched. The CDR3 contains 14 residues. Germline V gene data show CDR1 as WSHSY and CDR2 as SAAADI. The CDR3 nucleotides are TGCGCCAGCAGTGTGAGGGACAGGGGTGAAAAACTGTTTTTT. It is translated as CASSVRDRGEKLFF.

The rearrangement links TRBV5-1 to TRBJ2-3; TRBD1 agrees at 9 bases. With V trimmed by 3 bases and J by 4 bases, 9 bases remained unmatched. This CDR3 is built from 16 residues. Per the germline V gene, CDR1 is SGHRS and CDR2 is YFSETQ. CDR3 coding DNA: TGCGCCAGCAGCTCCAGGCCGGGACAGGGATCAGATACGCAGTATTTT. Translation gives CASSSRPGQGSDTQYF.

The rearrangement joins TRBV24-1 to TRBJ2-3; no clear D. V lost 4 bases and J 4 bases, leaving 8 bases between the germline ends. The CDR3 totals 13 residues. Germline V gives CDR1 KGHDR, CDR2 SFDVKD. The CDR3 DNA reads as TGTGCCACCAGTGAATGGAGCTCAGATACGCAGTATTTT. Its translation: CATSEWSSDTQYF.